This T cell receptor beta chain was identified in a study of CD8 T cells in ankylosing spondylitis. Study-level points and caveats: Seemingly characteristic of ankylosing spondylitis blood was a TCR beta motif consisting of about 8 highly homologous variants.

This clonotype was counted ten times or more. Its matching antigen is unknown. TCRdb re-called the 5' RACE reads through MiXCR, storing one row per CDR3 protein. This table has fewer than 550,000 distinct CDR3 sequences, about 5.2% appearing once. The sequenced sample was blood, either unsorted or a sorted T cell fraction (not recorded which). The TCR originated in a male donor with ankylosing spondylitis.

Here the CDR3 reads CSLRASGARDTQYF. In DNA form, the CDR3 reads TGCAGCCTTAGGGCTAGCGGGGCTCGAGATACGCAGTATTTT. V is TRBV29-1 and J is TRBJ2-3; 9 nucleotides match TRBD2. The CDR3 length is 14 residues. J gave up 5 bases and V 8 bases, and 11 bases lay outside the gene matches. The germline gives CDR1 SQVTM, CDR2 ANQGSEA.